The T cell receptor beta chain under discussion was sequenced for a study of T cells in Graves' hyperthyroidism and ophthalmopathy. Amplified TCR beta CDR3 regions came from RNA transcripts. HTBI primers were employed in a first-round RT-PCR of the TCR CDR3. TCRdb independently ran MiXCR on the multiplex PCR reads; one entry per CDR3 protein. The sample yields fewer than 400,000 distinct CDR3 sequences, around a sixth seen once. This clonotype originated in a woman aged 18-29 years with Graves' hyperthyroidism that later progressed to Graves' ophthalmopathy. The sample comprised blood.

The CDR3 bases are TGTGCCAGCAGACCCGTGGACAACCAAGAGACCCAGTACTTC. It translates to CASRPVDNQETQYF. The rearrangement links TRBV28 to TRBJ2-5; tentative D call: TRBD1 (5 bases). CDR3 length: 14 amino acids. Looked up from germline, CDR1 is MDHEN and CDR2 is SYDVKM. Trimming shortened V by 6 bases and J by 0 bases, and 11 bases separated the two germline ends.